Below, 15 T cell receptor beta chains from the same sample are listed, as sequenced in a study of Graves' ophthalmopathy and Graves' hyperthyroidism. Amplification of TCR beta CDR3 regions used RNA transcripts. After a first-round RT-PCR with HTBI primers, a second-round multiplex PCR was run. A single record per CDR3 protein comes from TCRdb applying MiXCR to the multiplex PCR reads. The sample has around 470,000 distinct CDR3 sequences, about 15% seen once. Material: blood. Receptors were obtained from a woman aged 25 to 45 with Graves' ophthalmopathy.

This clonotype came up many times. The CDR3 nucleotides are TGTGCCAGCAGTCTCACGGGACAGGGGGGCGAGCAGTACTTC. This translates into CASSLTGQGGEQYF. This chain joins TRBV27 and TRBJ2-7; 11 bases align to TRBD1. CDR3 length: 14 residues. With V trimmed by 5 bases and J by 6 bases, 6 bases remained unmatched. The germline V gene has CDR1 MNHEY and CDR2 SMNVEV (reference sequence).

This chain uses TRBV12-3 or TRBV12-4 with TRBJ2-5, with D perhaps matching TRBD1 or TRBD2 (5 bases each). There are 15 residues in the CDR3. The V end was cut by 3 bases, the J end by 3 bases, with 14 bases between. The CDR3: CASSFGAGGKETQYF. The CDR3 DNA reads TGTGCCAGCAGTTTCGGGGCAGGCGGAAAAGAGACCCAGTACTTC.

This clonotype was counted at least ten times. The V gene is TRBV11-2, the J gene TRBJ2-7; D unresolved. Germline V gene sequence: CDR1 SGHAT, CDR2 FQNNGV. This CDR3 is 15 amino acids long. With 2 bases removed from V and 5 bases from J, the gap between germline ends came to 16 bases. CDR3 region: CASSLSPSGDHEQYF. In DNA form, the CDR3 reads TGTGCCAGCAGCTTATCCCCTTCTGGGGATCACGAGCAGTACTTC. The entire variable domain, with the rest obtained from reference TRBV11-2 and TRBJ2-7, is as follows: EAGVAQSPRYKIIEKRQSVAFWCNPISGHATLYWYQQILGQGPKLLIQFQNNGVVDDSQLPKDRFSAERLKGVDSTLKIQPAKLEDSAVYLCASSLSPSGDHEQYFGPGTRLTVT.

This clonotype was detected many times. The chain uses TRBV20-1 and TRBJ1-5; tentative D call: TRBD1 (6 bases). The CDR3 covers 14 residues. Per the germline V gene, CDR1 is DFQATT and CDR2 is SNEGSKA (reference sequence). The V and J ends lost 5 bases and 7 bases respectively, with 18 bases between them. The CDR3 DNA reads TGCAGTGCTGGTTCAGGGGACCTGGGACAGCCCCAGCATTTT. It encodes CSAGSGDLGQPQHF.

Remarks on this clonotype: Being one base from a much bigger clone, this may be a read error. The rearrangement joins TRBV6-1 to TRBJ2-7; D is perhaps TRBD2 (5 bases). CDR3 length: 13 residues. Germline lookup yields CDR1 MNHNS and CDR2 SASEGT. The CDR3 is CANSLANSYEQYF. The CDR3 DNA is TGTGCCAACAGTCTAGCAAACTCCTACGAGCAGTACTTC.

This clonotype was seen many times. V and J are TRBV28 and TRBJ2-7; D may be TRBD2 (5 bases). CDR1 is MDHEN, CDR2 SYDVKM, per germline. This CDR3 spans 13 amino acids. Trimming shortened V by 3 bases and J by 0 bases, and 6 bases separated the two germline ends. DNA for the CDR3: TGTGCCAGCAGTTTGGAGGTCTCCTACGAGCAGTACTTC. It yields the protein CASSLEVSYEQYF.

This clonotype was seen ten or more times. The V gene is TRBV7-8, the J gene TRBJ1-5; 8 bases are a match to TRBD1. The V segment lost 5 bases and the J segment 6 bases; nucleotides outside the gene matches: 12. This CDR3 is 16 amino acids long. The germline V gene has CDR1 SGHVS and CDR2 FQNEAQ. The CDR3 coding sequence is TGTGCCAGCAGCCACGCGACAGGGGACATCGCTCAGCCCCAGCATTTT. It specifies CASSHATGDIAQPQHF.

This chain joins TRBV9 and TRBJ2-2, with 16 bases lining up with TRBD2. Germline lookup yields CDR1 SGDLS and CDR2 YYNGEE. The junction had 5 bases not matched to a gene; V was cut back by 3 bases and J by 6 bases. The CDR3 is made up of 17 amino acids. This CDR3 is CASSGGLAGGPAGELFF. DNA for the CDR3: TGTGCCAGCAGCGGGGGACTAGCGGGAGGGCCGGCCGGGGAGCTGTTTTTT.

Many counts were recorded for this clonotype. The chain couples TRBV20-1 to TRBJ2-7, with TRBD2 matching 14 bases. This CDR3 is 17 amino acids long. CDR1 DFQATT and CDR2 SNEGSKA come from the germline V gene (reference sequence). Unmatched junction bases numbered 10, after V lost 3 bases and J lost 3 bases. The CDR3 is CSASPGLAGDKVYEQYF. CDR3 in DNA: TGCAGTGCTAGCCCGGGACTAGCGGGAGATAAAGTCTACGAGCAGTACTTC.

This clonotype was picked up many times. The gene calls are TRBV11-2 and TRBJ2-7, with 8 bases aligning to TRBD2. Losses at the gene ends were 5 bases for V and 2 bases for J; bases not matched to a gene: 5. The CDR3 has 14 amino acids. Germline V gene data show CDR1 as SGHAT and CDR2 as FQNNGV. The CDR3 protein is CASSPGLVAYEQYF. The CDR3 DNA reads TGTGCCAGCAGCCCGGGACTAGTCGCCTACGAGCAGTACTTC.

This clonotype was observed at least ten times. The chain employs TRBV28 and TRBJ2-6; a possible D gene is TRBD1 (6 bases). With 5 bases removed from V and 4 bases from J, the gap between germline ends came to 12 bases. This CDR3 contains 15 residues. Per the germline V gene, CDR1 is MDHEN and CDR2 is SYDVKM. For the CDR3, the DNA is TGTGCCAGCAGTCACAGGGTTGGGGGGGCCAACGTCCTGACTTTC. The encoded protein is CASSHRVGGANVLTF.

This clonotype was seen at least ten times. The chain has TRBV3-1 and TRBJ2-7; D might be TRBD1 (6 bases). The CDR3 is 15 residues long. The ends were cut back, 5 bases at V and 6 bases at J, with 20 bases in the middle. Germline assignment: CDR1 LGHDT and CDR2 YNNKEL (reference sequence). For the CDR3, the DNA is TGTGCCAGCAGCGGAGCCCTACAGGGATGGGGCGAGCAGTACTTC. Translated: CASSGALQGWGEQYF.

In this sample, this clonotype turned up many times. The chain combines TRBV7-3 with TRBJ1-1; TRBD1 aligns across 7 bases. The junction had 5 bases not matched to a gene; V was cut back by 4 bases and J by 6 bases. Germline CDR1 and CDR2: SGHTA and FQGTGA. This CDR3 is 13 amino acids long. The chain's CDR3 is CASSSRQGAEAFF. The CDR3 nucleotides are TGTGCCAGCAGCTCCCGACAGGGCGCTGAAGCTTTCTTT.

This clonotype was seen ten or more times. This rearrangement joins TRBV7-2 to TRBJ1-3, with D unresolved. The CDR3 runs to 13 residues. Germline CDR1 and CDR2: SGHTA and FQGNSA. V was trimmed by 5 bases and J by 4 bases, leaving 9 bases between them. The chain's CDR3 is CASSLSKGNTIYF. The CDR3 nucleotides are TGTGCCAGCAGCCTCAGCAAAGGAAACACCATATATTTT.

This clonotype came up many times. The chain carries TRBV20-1 and TRBJ1-5; D unclear. The CDR3 loop spans 14 amino acids. Trimming pared 3 bases from V and 3 bases from J, leaving 12 bases between. From germline, CDR1 is DFQATT and CDR2 SNEGSKA (reference sequence). The CDR3 here is CSARGGVTNQPQHF. The CDR3 DNA is TGCAGTGCTAGGGGAGGAGTGACCAATCAGCCCCAGCATTTT.